Below, one T cell receptor (beta chain) is given with its context. The method was immunoSEQ multiplex PCR; TCRdb's version includes in-frame clones alone and lacks a portion of them. The table includes 600,000 to 700,000 clones, 60% to 75% detected once. From germline, CDR1 is SNHLY and CDR2 FYNNEI. V was trimmed by 6 bases and J by 1 base, leaving 15 bases between them. The CDR3 loop spans 15 amino acids. The data were obtained in a study of shared clonotypes between healthy human individuals. The chain recombines TRBV2 with TRBJ1-1; weak D call: TRBD1 (6 bases). The sequenced sample was memory CD4+ T cells sorted from blood. Subset of the sample: CD45RA-negative fraction. This clonotype was sampled from a woman aged 25 to 45 in good health. The CDR3 here is CASSLKTGGNTEAFF. The CDR3 region has the DNA TGTGCCAGCAGCCTCAAGACAGGTGGGAACACTGAAGCTTTCTTT.